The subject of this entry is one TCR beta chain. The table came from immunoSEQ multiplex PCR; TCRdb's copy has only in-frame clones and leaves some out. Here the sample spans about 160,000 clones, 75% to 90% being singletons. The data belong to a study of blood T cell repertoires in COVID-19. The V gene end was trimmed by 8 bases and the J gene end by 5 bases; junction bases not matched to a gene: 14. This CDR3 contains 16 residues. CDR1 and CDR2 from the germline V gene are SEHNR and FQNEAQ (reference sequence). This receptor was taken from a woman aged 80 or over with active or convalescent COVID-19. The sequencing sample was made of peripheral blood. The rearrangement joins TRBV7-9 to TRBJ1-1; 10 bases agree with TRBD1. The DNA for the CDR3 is TGTGCCAGCTCCCGAGGGACAGGGGAAATTAAAACTGAAGCTTTCTTT. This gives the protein CASSRGTGEIKTEAFF.